The TCR beta chain described here comes from a study of cytomegalovirus exposure and HLA in healthy donors. It was with 60 Vbeta and 13 Jbeta primers that the PCR ran. Clones were sequenced by immunoSEQ multiplex PCR, and TCRdb holds only the in-frame ones, with some missing. The sample shows fewer than 200,000 clones, around 75% of them seen only once. The trim removed 11 bases at V and 0 bases at J, leaving 3 bases unmatched. The CDR3 is 13 amino acids. The germline gives CDR1 SNHLY, CDR2 FYNNEI. The rearrangement uses TRBV2 and TRBJ2-2, with TRBD1 matching over 7 bases. The sample taken for sequencing was PBMCs. The clonotype was recovered from a woman in her 30s in good health and CMV-seronegative. CDR3 DNA sequence: TGTGCCTCGGACAGGCCGAACACCGGGGAGCTGTTTTTT. This encodes CASDRPNTGELFF.